This T cell receptor beta chain was captured in a study of T cells in localized non-small cell lung cancer. Study conclusions and caveats: Overall survival was longer when the density of T cells in the blood was higher. For the top 100 tumor clones, a median about 57 also appeared in adjacent lung.

Generated by immunoSEQ multiplex PCR, the TCRdb table keeps only in-frame clones and is missing some. The table includes 20,000 to 25,000 clones, just over 90% detected once. The length of the CDR3 is 21 residues. With respect to this clone: What it binds is unknown.

This specimen consisted of peripheral blood, obtained before any cancer treatment. The sequence was obtained from a woman between 35 and 70 years old with stage I lung adenocarcinoma. The V and J genes are TRBV21-1 and TRBJ2-2; the D call TRBD1 from the table was never checked on the DNA. TRBV21-1 is termed a pseudogene. CDR3: CASSKCPSWGRDREGTGELFF. The CDR3 DNA reads as TGTGCCAGCAGCAAATGCCCGTCTTGGGGCCGGGACAGGGAAGGCACCGGGGAGCTGTTTTTT.